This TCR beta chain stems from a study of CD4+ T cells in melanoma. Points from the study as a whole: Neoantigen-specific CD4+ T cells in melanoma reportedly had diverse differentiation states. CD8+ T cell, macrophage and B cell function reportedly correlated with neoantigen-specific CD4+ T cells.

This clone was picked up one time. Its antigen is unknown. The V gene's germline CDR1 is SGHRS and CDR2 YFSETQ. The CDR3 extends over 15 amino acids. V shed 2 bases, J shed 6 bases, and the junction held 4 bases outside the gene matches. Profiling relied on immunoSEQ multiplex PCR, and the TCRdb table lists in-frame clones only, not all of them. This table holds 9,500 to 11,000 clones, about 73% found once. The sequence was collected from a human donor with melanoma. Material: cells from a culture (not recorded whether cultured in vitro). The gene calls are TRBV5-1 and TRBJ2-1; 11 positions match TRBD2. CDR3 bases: TGCGCCAGCAGCTTAGGTAGCGGGGGGGTCAATGAGCAGTTCTTC. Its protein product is CASSLGSGGVNEQFF.